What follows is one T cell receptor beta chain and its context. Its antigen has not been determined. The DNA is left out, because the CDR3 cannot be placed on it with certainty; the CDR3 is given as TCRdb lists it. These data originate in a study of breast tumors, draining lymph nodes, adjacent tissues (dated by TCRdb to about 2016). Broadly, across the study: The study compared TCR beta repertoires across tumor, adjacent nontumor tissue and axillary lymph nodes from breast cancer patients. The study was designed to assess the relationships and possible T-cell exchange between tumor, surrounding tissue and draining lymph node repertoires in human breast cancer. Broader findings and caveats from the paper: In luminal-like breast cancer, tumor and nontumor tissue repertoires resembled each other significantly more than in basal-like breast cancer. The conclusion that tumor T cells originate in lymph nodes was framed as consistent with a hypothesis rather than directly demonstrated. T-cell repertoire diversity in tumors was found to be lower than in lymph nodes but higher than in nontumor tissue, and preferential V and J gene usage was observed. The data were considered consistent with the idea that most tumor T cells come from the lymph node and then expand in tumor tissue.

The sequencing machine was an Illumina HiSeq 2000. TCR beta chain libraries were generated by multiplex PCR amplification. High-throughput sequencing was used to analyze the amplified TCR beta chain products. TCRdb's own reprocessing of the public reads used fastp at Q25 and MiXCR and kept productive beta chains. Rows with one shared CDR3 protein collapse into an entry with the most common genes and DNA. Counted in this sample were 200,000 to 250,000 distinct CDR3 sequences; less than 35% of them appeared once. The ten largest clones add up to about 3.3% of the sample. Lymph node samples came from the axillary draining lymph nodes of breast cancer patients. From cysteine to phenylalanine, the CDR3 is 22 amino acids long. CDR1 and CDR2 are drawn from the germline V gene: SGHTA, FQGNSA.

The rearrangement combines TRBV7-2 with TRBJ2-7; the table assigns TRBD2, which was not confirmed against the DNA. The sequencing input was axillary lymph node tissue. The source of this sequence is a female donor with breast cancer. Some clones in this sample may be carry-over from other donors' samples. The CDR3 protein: CASSFYICSARDLVAGFHEQYF.